Following are 27 T cell receptor beta chains from one sample sequenced in a study of T cells after yellow fever vaccination. One entry per CDR3 protein, called by TCRdb with MiXCR from the 5' RACE reads. The profile shows about 120,000 distinct CDR3 sequences, roughly 9% of them singletons. Here the sequenced sample was CD8+ T cells sorted from PBMCs, taken on the day of the yellow fever booster vaccination. The receptors derive from a man younger than 35 who received the YFV17D yellow fever vaccine.

V usage is TRBV10-3 and J usage is TRBJ2-7; D not resolved. The CDR3 is made up of 13 amino acids. The ends were cut back, 1 base at V and 0 bases at J, with 4 bases in the middle. Looked up from germline, CDR1 is ENHRY and CDR2 is SYGVKD. CDR3: CAISEYVSYEQYF. CDR3 DNA sequence: TGTGCCATCAGTGAGTACGTCTCCTACGAGCAGTACTTC.

This clonotype was recorded many times. CDR3 DNA: TGTGCCAGCAGTGCCCGGAGTCCTGGGACCCAGTACTTC. Amino acid sequence: CASSARSPGTQYF. The chain carries TRBV28 and TRBJ2-5; D gene ambiguous. This CDR3 is 13 amino acids long. The V end lost 5 bases, the J end lost 7 bases, and 14 bases lay between the germline ends. Germline CDR1 is MDHEN and CDR2 is SYDVKM.

This clonotype has only a few counts. The rearrangement uses TRBV11-2 and TRBJ2-3; 8 bases fit TRBD1. Germline values: CDR1 SGHAT, CDR2 FQNNGV. The CDR3 extends over 16 amino acids. V shed 6 bases, J shed 1 base, and the junction held 9 bases outside the gene matches. In DNA form, the CDR3 reads TGTGCCAGCAGAGGCAGGGGGCGATTCGGCACAGATACGCAGTATTTT. Translated: CASRGRGRFGTDTQYF.

Only a few counts were recorded for this clonotype. The gene calls are TRBV29-1 and TRBJ2-2; 8 bases fit TRBD2. J lost 2 bases, V lost 5 bases, and 4 bases had no gene match. Germline lookup yields CDR1 SQVTM and CDR2 ANQGSEA. The CDR3 consists of 14 residues. The CDR3 region is CSVPAGVNTGELFF. In nucleotides, the CDR3 is TGCAGCGTTCCAGCGGGGGTCAACACCGGGGAGCTGTTTTTT.

This sequence joins TRBV7-9 and TRBJ2-3; D gene unclear. CDR1 and CDR2 from the germline V gene are SEHNR and FQNEAQ (reference sequence). V was shortened by 4 bases and J by 6 bases, with 11 bases between the two germline ends. The CDR3 length is 13 residues. As DNA, the CDR3 is TGTGCCAGCAGCTCGCCCTTAGAGGATACGCAGTATTTT. Protein: CASSSPLEDTQYF.

This clonotype was seen more than once but under ten times. The rearrangement joins TRBV27 to TRBJ2-1; a possible D gene is TRBD2 (6 bases). Germline V gene lookup returns CDR1 MNHEY and CDR2 SMNVEV (reference sequence). This CDR3 has 14 residues. V shed 3 bases and J shed 7 bases, with 13 bases lying between them. The CDR3 nucleotides read TGTGCCAGCAGTTTTTGGGGGGTTGGTAATGAGCAGTTCTTC. Translating it yields CASSFWGVGNEQFF.

This clonotype turned up a few times. The chain employs TRBV9 and TRBJ1-2; no clear D gene. Per germline, CDR1 SGDLS and CDR2 YYNGEE. The CDR3 consists of 11 residues. V lost 7 bases and J 7 bases, leaving 11 bases between the germline ends. The CDR3 sequence is CASRLASGYTF. The CDR3 DNA reads as TGTGCCAGCCGACTTGCTTCTGGCTACACCTTC. The full variable domain, rest sourced from reference TRBV9 and TRBJ1-2, is DSGVTQTPKHLITATGQRVTLRCSPRSGDLSVYWYQQSLDQGLQFLIQYYNGEERAKGNILERFSAQQFPDLHSELNLSSLELGDSALYFCASRLASGYTFGSGTRLTVV.

This chain uses TRBV5-1 with TRBJ2-7; D remains unclear. CDR1 SGHRS and CDR2 YFSETQ come from the germline V gene. The CDR3 contains 13 residues. Trimming cost V 5 bases and J 5 bases, with 14 bases left between them. This chain's CDR3 is CASRWRVAHEQYF. CDR3 nucleotides: TGCGCCAGCAGGTGGAGAGTTGCCCACGAGCAGTACTTC.

The V call is TRBV3-1, the J call TRBJ2-3, with unresolved D. Germline CDR1 and CDR2: LGHDT and YNNKEL (reference sequence). This CDR3 is 14 amino acids long. V was pared by 4 bases and J by 4 bases, with 12 bases between. CDR3 in DNA: TGTGCCAGCAGCCTCACGTTTGGAGCAGATACGCAGTATTTT. Its protein is CASSLTFGADTQYF.

The chain carries TRBV27 and TRBJ1-5; D not certain. V was clipped by 5 bases and J by 7 bases, with 9 bases between them. Germline-derived CDR1 and CDR2 are MNHEY and SMNVEV (reference sequence). The CDR3 contains 12 residues. CDR3: CASSLAGQPQHF. The CDR3 DNA is TGTGCCAGCAGTCTTGCGGGGCAGCCCCAGCATTTT.

This clonotype was observed many times. The rearrangement links TRBV28 to TRBJ2-5, with 8 bases matching TRBD1. The CDR3 contains 15 residues. Per germline, CDR1 MDHEN and CDR2 SYDVKM. V gave up 7 bases and J gave up 4 bases; unmatched junction bases: 11. Written as DNA, the CDR3 is TGTGCCAGCACTCTAGGTCCAGGGGGCATAGAGACCCAGTACTTC. Its translation: CASTLGPGGIETQYF.

The sample holds a few counts of this clonotype. The rearrangement links TRBV7-8 to TRBJ1-6; 9 positions agree with TRBD1. V was clipped by 4 bases and J by 8 bases; unmatched bases: 6. CDR1 and CDR2 from the germline V gene are SGHVS and FQNEAQ. The CDR3 runs 15 residues. DNA of the CDR3: TGTGCCAGCAGCTCCATTACAGGGGGCGATTCACCCCTCCACTTT. It translates to CASSSITGGDSPLHF.

This clonotype was picked up a small number of times. One end of the junction is discordant with germline, which a read error may explain. The rearrangement links TRBV2 to TRBJ2-2; 9 nucleotides agree with TRBD1. The germline CDR1 and CDR2 sequences are SNHLY and FYNNEI. This CDR3 is 15 amino acids long. CDR3 in DNA: TGTGCCAGCAGTGTAGGGACAGGGAACATCGGGGAGCTGTTTTTT. Amino acid sequence: CASSVGTGNIGELFF.

The sample holds a few counts of this clonotype. The chain recombines TRBV4-1 with TRBJ1-2; 11 bases align to TRBD1. V was clipped by 0 bases and J by 8 bases; unmatched bases: 8. CDR3 length: 16 residues. Germline V CDR1 and CDR2: MGHRA, YSYEKL. CDR3 DNA: TGCGCCAGCAGCCAAGATCCCGGGACAGGGGGGGTAGGCTACACCTTC. As protein: CASSQDPGTGGVGYTF.

This clonotype was detected many times. This rearrangement joins TRBV6-5 to TRBJ2-1; TRBD1 matches 9 bases. The CDR3 totals 14 residues. Germline lookup yields CDR1 MNHEY and CDR2 SVGAGI. The junction had 5 bases not matched to a gene; V was cut back by 4 bases and J by 7 bases. In DNA form, the CDR3 reads TGTGCCAGCAGTTCGGACAGGGGTCGGAATGAGCAGTTCTTC. Protein: CASSSDRGRNEQFF.

The chain has TRBV6-2 or TRBV6-3 and TRBJ2-3; D is unresolved. Trimming took off 3 bases at V and 6 bases at J, with 4 bases between the two ends. The germline V gene has CDR1 MNHEY and CDR2 SVGEGT. The CDR3 is 11 amino acids. The CDR3 nucleotides are TGTGCCAGCAGTTATTATGATACGCAGTATTTT. This codes for CASSYYDTQYF.

Comments on this clonotype: A read error is possible here, since a much larger clone lies one base away. V gene TRBV6-5 combines with J gene TRBJ1-3, with TRBD1 as a possible D gene (6 bases). CDR1 and CDR2 (germline): MNHEY, SVGAGI. The CDR3 loop spans 14 amino acids. The CDR3 loop is CASRYSQGGNTIYF. The CDR3 coding sequence is TGTGCCAGCCGTTACTCACAGGGTGGAAACACCATATATTTT.

This clonotype was observed at least ten times. The rearrangement joins TRBV10-2 to TRBJ2-3, with 10 bases identical to TRBD2. Germline-derived CDR1 and CDR2 are WSHSY and SAAADI. The CDR3 consists of 16 residues. The trim removed 4 bases at V and 3 bases at J, leaving 7 bases unmatched. DNA for the CDR3: TGCGCCAGCAGTGTACTCGCACTAGCGGGGACAGATACGCAGTATTTT. As protein: CASSVLALAGTDTQYF.

V and J are TRBV9 and TRBJ2-2; D gene uncertain. Per germline, CDR1 SGDLS and CDR2 YYNGEE. The CDR3 spans 15 residues. The V end was cut by 0 bases, the J end by 4 bases, with 10 bases between. CDR3 amino acids: CASSVDGFITGELFF. The CDR3 DNA follows: TGTGCCAGCAGCGTAGACGGGTTCATCACCGGGGAGCTGTTTTTT. The variable domain in full, completed from reference TRBV9 and TRBJ2-2, reads DSGVTQTPKHLITATGQRVTLRCSPRSGDLSVYWYQQSLDQGLQFLIQYYNGEERAKGNILERFSAQQFPDLHSELNLSSLELGDSALYFCASSVDGFITGELFFGEGSRLTVL.

The rearrangement joins TRBV19 to TRBJ2-4; the D gene is possibly TRBD2 (5 bases). The germline CDR1 and CDR2 sequences are LNHDA and SQIVND (reference sequence). V was shortened by 10 bases and J by 9 bases, with 19 bases between the two germline ends. The CDR3 totals 13 residues. CDR3 in amino acids: CATGVPLIPIQYF. CDR3 in DNA: TGTGCCACCGGGGTCCCCCTGATTCCCATTCAGTACTTC.

A few counts support this clonotype. The J gene is TRBJ2-3, the V gene TRBV5-4, with 10 bases aligning to TRBD2. Germline V gene data show CDR1 as SGHNT and CDR2 as YYREEE (reference sequence). There are 16 residues in the CDR3. The V segment lost 4 bases and the J segment 2 bases; nucleotides outside the gene matches: 7. This CDR3 reads CASSELAGRDTDTQYF. DNA of the CDR3: TGTGCCAGCAGCGAACTAGCGGGGAGAGACACAGATACGCAGTATTTT.

The V gene is TRBV9, the J gene TRBJ2-7, with 7 bases lining up with TRBD1. V lost 2 bases and J lost 1; bases outside the gene matches: 3. In germline, CDR1 is SGDLS, CDR2 YYNGEE. The CDR3 has 14 residues. The CDR3 spells CASSVRDSSYEQYV. In DNA form, the CDR3 reads TGTGCCAGCAGCGTCCGGGACAGTTCCTACGAGCAGTACGTC.

The J gene is TRBJ2-2, the V gene TRBV7-3; 8 bases line up with TRBD1. Germline CDR1 is SGHTA and CDR2 is FQGTGA. The V gene end was trimmed by 4 bases and the J gene end by 1 base; junction bases not matched to a gene: 5. This CDR3 contains 16 residues. This CDR3 reads CASSSRDRGNTGELFF. For the CDR3, the DNA is TGTGCCAGCAGCTCAAGAGACAGGGGGAACACCGGGGAGCTGTTTTTT.

This chain connects TRBV6-2 or TRBV6-3 to TRBJ2-7; TRBD2 might be the D (5 bases). The CDR3 covers 13 residues. Germline V lookup: CDR1 MNHEY, CDR2 SVGEGT. V gave up 5 bases and J gave up 9 bases, with 17 bases separating them. The CDR3 loop is CASSPGLFGGQYF. CDR3 sequence (DNA): TGTGCCAGCAGTCCCGGACTGTTCGGAGGGCAGTACTTC.

This sequence joins TRBV27 and TRBJ2-7, with 12 bases aligning to TRBD2. Germline CDR1 MNHEY, CDR2 SMNVEV (reference sequence). V shed 6 bases and J 4 bases; nucleotides not matched to a gene: 4. CDR3 length equals 14 residues. This CDR3 is CASRPGLAGYEQYV. DNA for the CDR3: TGTGCCAGCAGACCGGGACTAGCGGGTTACGAGCAGTACGTC.

The chain recombines TRBV6-6 with TRBJ2-5, with D unclear. This CDR3 has 11 amino acids. Germline lookup yields CDR1 MNHNY and CDR2 SVGAGI (reference sequence). V lost 8 bases to trimming and J lost 5 bases, with 9 bases between them. This CDR3 reads CASGPWETQYF. The CDR3 bases are TGTGCCAGCGGTCCTTGGGAGACCCAGTACTTC.

This clonotype was seen only a few times. CDR3 in DNA: TGCGCCAGCAGGACTATTCGTCGGAATTCACCCCTCCACTTT. Translated: CASRTIRRNSPLHF. This chain links TRBV4-1 with TRBJ1-6, with unresolved D. Looked up from germline, CDR1 is MGHRA and CDR2 is YSYEKL. Trimming pared 6 bases from V and 7 bases from J, leaving 13 bases between. CDR3 length equals 14 residues.